The clone carrying this T cell receptor beta chain was seen more than once but under ten times. This sample stems from a study of T-cell reconstitution after alpha-beta-depleted transplantation in children. The CDR3 has 11 amino acids. Trimming shortened V by 5 bases and J by 7 bases, and 9 bases separated the two germline ends. CDR1 is SGHTA and CDR2 is FQGNSA in the germline V gene. Unique molecular identifiers tagged the TCRbeta library. TCRdb itself ran the PCR reads through MiXCR, one entry per CDR3 protein. The repertoire holds some 340,000 distinct CDR3 sequences, 10% seen once, with 2% to 3% in the top ten.

This receptor was taken from a human donor who donated a stem cell graft to a child with acute lymphoblastic leukemia. V is TRBV7-2 and J is TRBJ2-7; D is ambiguous. The source was PBMCs from the stem cell graft donor, collected from the stem cell graft. Written as DNA, the CDR3 is TGTGCCAGCAGCCTCCTAGATGAGCAGTACTTC. Protein: CASSLLDEQYF.